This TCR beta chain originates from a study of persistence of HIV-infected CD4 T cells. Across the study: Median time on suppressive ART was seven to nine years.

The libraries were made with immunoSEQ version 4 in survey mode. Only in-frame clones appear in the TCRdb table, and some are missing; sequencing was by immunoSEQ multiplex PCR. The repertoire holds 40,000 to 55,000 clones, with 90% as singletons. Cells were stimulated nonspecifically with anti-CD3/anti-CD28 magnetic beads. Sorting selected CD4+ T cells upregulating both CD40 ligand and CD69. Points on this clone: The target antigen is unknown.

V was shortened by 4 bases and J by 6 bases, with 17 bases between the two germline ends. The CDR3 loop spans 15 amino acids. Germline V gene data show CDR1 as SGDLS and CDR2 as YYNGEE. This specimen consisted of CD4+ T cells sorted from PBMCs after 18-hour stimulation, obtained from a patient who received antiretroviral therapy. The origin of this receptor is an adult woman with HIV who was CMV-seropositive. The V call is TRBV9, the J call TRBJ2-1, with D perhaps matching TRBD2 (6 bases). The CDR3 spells CASSPRLVWSNEQFF. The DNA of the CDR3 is TGTGCCAGCAGCCCACGACTAGTTTGGTCCAATGAGCAGTTCTTC.